This record covers a single T cell receptor (beta chain). Its target is unknown. TCRdb used MiXCR to reprocess the multiplex PCR reads, holding one entry per CDR3 protein. The sample holds some 65,000 distinct CDR3 sequences, roughly 44% seen once. With 3 bases removed from V and 6 bases from J, the gap between germline ends came to 14 bases. This CDR3 contains 15 residues. From germline, CDR1 is SGHTA and CDR2 FQGTGA. The data originate from a study of breast tumors, draining lymph nodes, adjacent tissues. Notes on the study in general: Data fit most tumor T cells coming from lymph node, expanding in tumor. The lymph node origin of tumor T cells was framed as consistent with a hypothesis, not demonstrated. Tumor and nontumor repertoires were significantly more similar in luminal-like than in basal-like breast cancer.

Specimen: breast tumor tissue. This receptor was taken from a female donor with breast cancer. Some clones in this sample may be carry-over from other donors' samples. The J gene is TRBJ1-4, the V gene TRBV7-3, with D unclear. CDR3 DNA sequence: TGTGCCAGCAGCTTGGACGGAGGGTGGGATGAAAAACTGTTTTTT. It translates to CASSLDGGWDEKLFF.